Below, 6 T cell receptor beta chains from the same sample are listed, as sequenced in a study of beta chain features in type 1 diabetes (dated by TCRdb to about 2018). Library method: the immunoSEQ multiplex PCR assay. The entire amount of isolated RNA was reverse transcribed using the High Capacity cDNA Reverse Transcription Kit, so the sequenced TCRB transcripts were expressed ones. Held by TCRdb, this immuneACCESS table contains in-frame sequences only and omits some clones. Under half of the omission traces to an unresolved V gene where checked; the cause of the rest is unknown. A total of fewer than 350,000 clones appear in this sample, 15% of them only once. The ten largest clones represent about 0.014% of the sample. Results and caveats for the whole study, not just this receptor: In all four CD4+ subsets, TCRB CDR3 length was moderately but significantly shorter in type 1 diabetes patients.

The antigens of these receptors remain unknown. Sample: naive CD4+ T cells from blood. Sample cell subset or site, as interpreted from the label and publication: true naive CD4+ T cells. All receptors come from a man younger than 35 with type 1 diabetes.

This clone was observed once. The J gene is TRBJ2-7, the V gene TRBV18; the D gene is possibly TRBD1 (5 bases). Trimming left V 3 bases short and J 2 bases short, with 14 bases between. Per germline, CDR1 KGHSH and CDR2 LQKENI. The CDR3 runs to 15 residues. CDR3 in amino acids: CASSPLGQGTYEQYF. The CDR3 DNA sequence: TGTGCCAGCTCACCTCTCGGGCAGGGCACCTACGAGCAGTACTTC. Based on the CDR3 plus reference TRBV18 and TRBJ2-7, the full variable domain is NAGVMQNPRHLVRRRGQEARLRCSPMKGHSHVYWYRQLPEEGLKFMVYLQKENIIDESGMPKERFSAEFPKEGPSILRIQQVVRGDSAAYFCASSPLGQGTYEQYFGPGTRLTVT.

The chain carries TRBV7-9 and TRBJ2-4; 8 nucleotides agree with TRBD2. V was clipped by 3 bases and J by 15 bases; unmatched bases: 4. CDR3 length equals 11 residues. CDR1 is SEHNR, CDR2 FQNEAQ, per germline (reference sequence). The CDR3 nucleotides are TGTGCCAGCAGCTTGGAGCGGGAGATGTACTTC. Protein: CASSLEREMYF.

The chain links TRBV9 to TRBJ1-6; D uncertain. V dropped 0 bases and J dropped 6 bases, with 10 bases sitting between them. The CDR3 covers 15 residues. Per the germline V gene, CDR1 is SGDLS and CDR2 is YYNGEE. CDR3: CASSVDSGTNSPLHF. Written as DNA, the CDR3 is TGTGCCAGCAGCGTAGACTCGGGAACTAATTCACCCCTCCACTTT.

This clone was found a few times. The gene calls are TRBV5-1 and TRBJ1-2; D perhaps matches TRBD1 (5 bases). This CDR3 region has 16 residues. The V end lost 5 bases, the J end lost 0 bases, and 17 bases lay between the germline ends. Germline loops: CDR1 SGHRS, CDR2 YFSETQ. CDR3 DNA: TGCGCCAGCAGACTTGGGCCAGGGATAACTAACTATGGCTACACCTTC. This encodes CASRLGPGITNYGYTF. The full variable domain, completed using reference TRBV5-1 and TRBJ1-2, is KAGVTQTPRYLIKTRGQQVTLSCSPISGHRSVSWYQQTPGQGLQFLFEYFSETQRNKGNFPGRFSGRQFSNSRSEMNVSTLELGDSALYLCASRLGPGITNYGYTFGSGTRLTVV.

This chain connects TRBV12-2 to TRBJ2-1; TRBD2, the table's D call, lacks a check against the DNA. TRBV12-2 corresponds to a pseudogene. The CDR3 is made up of 13 amino acids. The CDR3 nucleotides are TGTGCAAGTGACGGGGGTGGGAGCAATGAGCAGTTCTTC. This codes for CASDGGGSNEQFF.

This clone has only a few counts. V and J are TRBV7-2 and TRBJ2-3; 13 bases are a match to TRBD2. From germline, CDR1 is SGHTA and CDR2 FQGNSA. The CDR3 is made up of 15 amino acids. V trimming: 5 bases; J trimming: 10 bases; junction bases outside the gene matches: 9. The CDR3 protein is CASSPTSGRGGAQYF. CDR3 coding DNA: TGTGCCAGCAGCCCAACTAGCGGGAGGGGGGGCGCGCAGTATTTT.